This T cell receptor beta chain was profiled in a study of shared clonotypes between healthy human individuals. Study-wide results and caveats: The low donor count limited represented genetic and exposure-history diversity.

This CDR3 is 16 amino acids long. The germline V and J ends were trimmed by 5 bases and 0 bases, with 16 bases remaining between them. CDR1 is SGHVS, CDR2 FQNEAQ, per germline. As to this clone: The antigen remains unidentified.

TCRdb's table, derived via immunoSEQ multiplex PCR, lists solely in-frame clones and lacks some. The sample records a few hundred thousand clones, over 60% being singletons. The sequencing input was PBMCs. The sequence derives from a middle-aged woman in good health. Some clones in this sample may be carry-over from other donors' samples. This sequence joins TRBV7-8 and TRBJ1-1; D might be TRBD1 (6 bases). CDR3 residues: CASSLQGLLMNTEAFF. Written as DNA, the CDR3 is TGTGCCAGCAGCCTACAGGGCCTTCTAATGAACACTGAAGCTTTCTTT.